A selection of T cell receptor beta chains follows, all from one sample in a study of Graves' ophthalmopathy and Graves' hyperthyroidism. One entry per CDR3 protein, called by TCRdb with MiXCR from the multiplex PCR reads. This table holds around 400,000 distinct CDR3 sequences, 21% found once. Input material: peripheral blood. The receptors shown here come from a woman aged 18-29 years with stable Graves' hyperthyroidism. CDR3s include the opening cysteine and the closing phenylalanine or tryptophan. Size values are once, few and many counts, or a class for expanded clones, and some rows have none.

cdr3_length | clone_size | v_call | cdr3_aa
13 | many | TRBV20-1 | CSAPRDLQETQYF
14 | many | TRBV25-1 | CASSETGTGYEQYF
14 | NA | TRBV19 | CASSGDRGRSGYTF
13 | many | TRBV6-1 | CASRKTGNTEAFF
15 | many | TRBV28 | CASSAQNAFKNIKYF
13 | many | TRBV19 | CASSATANYGYTF
15 | many | TRBV11-2 | CASSFLAGLSYEQYF
18 | few | TRBV3-1 | CASSPPNQLAGALETQYF
13 | many | TRBV6-1 | CASSGQYTGELFF
12 | many | TRBV9 | CASTKDSYGYTF
14 | many | TRBV7-2 | CASSLDRNSYEQYF
18 | many | TRBV7-9 | CASSFHPGLAGVTYEQYF
16 | many | TRBV27 | CASRPAGLAGVSEQYF
15 | few | TRBV19 | CASSGTGALNTEAFF
13 | few | TRBV12-3/TRBV12-4 | CASSSSGAHGYTF
21 | many | TRBV6-2/TRBV6-3 | CASSYSKVSRPWTSGINEQYF
13 | NA | TRBV12-3/TRBV12-4 | CASSMDSNQPQHF
14 | NA | TRBV11-1 | CASKQGINSYEQYF
15 | NA | TRBV4-2 | CASSQERAMNTEAFF
12 | many | TRBV30 | CAWIQGVVGYTF
18 | many | TRBV25-1 | CASSGNQGGFSSTDTQYF
13 | few | TRBV28 | CASSLFGGQPQHF
13 | many | TRBV29-1 | CSVEAAIGISAFF
14 | few | TRBV15 | CATSRARGMGEQYF
14 | NA | TRBV12-3/TRBV12-4 | CASSFRDRGPEQYF
14 | many | TRBV29-1 | CSVAAALVNTEAFF
15 | many | TRBV29-1 | CSVEEGTANTGELFF
15 | many | TRBV9 | CASSDGLADQETQYF
16 | many | TRBV10-3 | CAIRRQGIMDTGELFF
16 | many | TRBV9 | CASSAYPLAGRETQYF
17 | many | TRBV19 | CASSIGVAGTNTGELFF
14 | many | TRBV2 | CASSPLQNTGELFF
12 | NA | TRBV6-1 | CASRAGGEPQHF
17 | many | TRBV19 | CASKRGVSKILNTEAFF
16 | NA | TRBV29-1 | CSVEVRGLWGAETQYF
16 | NA | TRBV2 | CASSRGPARGNQPQHF
12 | many | TRBV29-1 | CSVEGGRDTQYF
16 | many | TRBV6-5 | CASSYSTTWQDFGYTF
12 | many | TRBV28 | CASTPQGYGYTF